This T cell receptor (beta chain) is from a study of PD-1 blockade in mismatch repair-deficient tumors. Study-wide background: Patients had eleven to twelve mismatch repair-deficient cancer types, all previously treated and progressing.

Study conclusions and caveats: Tumor-resident clones, often absent from pretreatment blood, expanded after pembrolizumab and then contracted.

Using immunoSEQ multiplex PCR, the repertoire was profiled, and TCRdb retains in-frame clones only, with some absent. The data show over 20,000 clones, about 83% seen once. On this clone: The antigen is not known.

Every patient had mismatch repair deficiency by PCR or immunohistochemistry. A few pembrolizumab responders had their TCRs sequenced. The CDR3 is 15 amino acids. Germline CDR1 reads SGHAT; CDR2 reads FQNNGV. V was cut by 1 base and J by 5 bases, with 11 bases left in between. This material consisted of peripheral blood, taken 12 weeks after starting pembrolizumab. This TCR was recovered from an adult with mismatch repair-deficient cancer. The J gene is TRBJ2-2, the V gene TRBV11-2; D not certain. The CDR3 nucleotides read TGTGCCAGCAGCTTAGGGGGATTTAATACCGGGGAGCTGTTTTTT. It is translated as CASSLGGFNTGELFF.